The 8 T cell receptor beta chains presented below share a single source sample, sequenced in a study of blood T cell repertoires in COVID-19. Clones were sequenced by immunoSEQ multiplex PCR, and TCRdb holds only the in-frame ones, with some missing. This table has around 41,000 clones, around 87% appearing once. The source material was peripheral blood. The receptors were gathered from a woman of 80 years or more with active COVID-19.

CDR3 DNA: TGTGCCAGCAGCCCCAACAACAGGGCTGGGGAAGCTTTCTTT. Translating gives CASSPNNRAGEAFF. The V and J genes are TRBV7-9 and TRBJ1-1, with a possible D match to TRBD1 (6 bases). V was shortened by 5 bases and J by 8 bases, with 18 bases between the two germline ends. This CDR3 has 14 residues. Germline V gene data show CDR1 as SEHNR and CDR2 as FQNEAQ (reference sequence).

In DNA, the CDR3 is TGTGCCTGGAGTGTAGGGGGCCCGATTGGAGATACGCAGTATTTT. It codes for CAWSVGGPIGDTQYF. The chain links TRBV30 to TRBJ2-3, with TRBD1 matching 7 bases. This CDR3 contains 15 residues. CDR1 and CDR2 (germline): GTSNPN, SVGIG (reference sequence). The V and J ends lost 0 bases and 5 bases, in that order; junction bases with no gene match: 8.

The chain couples TRBV4-3 to TRBJ2-4, with a possible D match to TRBD2 (6 bases). Germline values: CDR1 LGHNA, CDR2 YSLEER. V was trimmed by 2 bases and J by 7 bases, leaving 9 bases between them. This CDR3 contains 13 residues. The CDR3, as DNA: TGCGCCAGCAGCCAAAATGGGGGGAACATTCAGTACTTC. This translates into CASSQNGGNIQYF.

This clone was seen only once. The gene calls are TRBV23-1 and TRBJ2-4, with D maybe TRBD1 (6 bases). TRBV23-1 qualifies as an ORF whose function is uncertain. Trimming removed 0 bases at V and 1 base at J, with 28 bases between. The length of the CDR3 is 22 residues. CDR3 sequence (DNA): TGCGCCAGCAGTCAATCGGGCCGGCGGAGTAAGAGGGGGTACTTGGCCAAAAACATTCAGTACTTC. Amino acids: CASSQSGRRSKRGYLAKNIQYF.

The rearrangement joins TRBV19 to TRBJ1-2, with TRBD1 matching 7 bases. CDR3 size: 14 residues. Trimming took 4 bases from V and 5 from J; bases not matched to a gene: 7. From germline, CDR1 is LNHDA and CDR2 SQIVND (reference sequence). The CDR3 DNA is TGTGCCAGTAGTAGAGGACAGGCGAGATATGGCTACACCTTC. This gives the protein CASSRGQARYGYTF.

A word on this clone: Sequence at one end of the junction differs from germline and may be a read error. The chain employs TRBV6-5 and TRBJ1-5; D gene uncertain. The germline CDR1 and CDR2 sequences are MNHEY and SVGAGI. The CDR3 spans 14 residues. The CDR3: CASSNSASNQPQHF. The CDR3, as DNA: TGTGCCAGCAGTAACTCAGCATCCAATCAGCCCCAGCATTTT.

The CDR3 nucleotides read TGTGCCAGCGGACAGGGCCCTGGGGAGCAGTTCTTC. Translation: CASGQGPGEQFF. The chain links TRBV5-6 to TRBJ2-1; 8 bases agree with TRBD1. This CDR3 spans 12 amino acids. The V gene's germline CDR1 is SGHDT and CDR2 YYEEEE. V dropped 7 bases and J dropped 10; count of bases not matched to a gene: 7.

The rearrangement joins TRBV3-1 (or the pseudogene TRBV3-2) to TRBJ2-5; 10 bases line up with TRBD1. With V trimmed by 2 bases and J by 3 bases, 6 bases remained unmatched. Germline V gene sequence: CDR1 LGHDT, CDR2 YNNKEL (reference sequence). This CDR3 has 16 residues. CDR3 DNA sequence: TGTGCCAGCAGCCAACGGGGGACAGGGGCTGAAGAGACCCAGTACTTC. This sequence encodes CASSQRGTGAEETQYF.